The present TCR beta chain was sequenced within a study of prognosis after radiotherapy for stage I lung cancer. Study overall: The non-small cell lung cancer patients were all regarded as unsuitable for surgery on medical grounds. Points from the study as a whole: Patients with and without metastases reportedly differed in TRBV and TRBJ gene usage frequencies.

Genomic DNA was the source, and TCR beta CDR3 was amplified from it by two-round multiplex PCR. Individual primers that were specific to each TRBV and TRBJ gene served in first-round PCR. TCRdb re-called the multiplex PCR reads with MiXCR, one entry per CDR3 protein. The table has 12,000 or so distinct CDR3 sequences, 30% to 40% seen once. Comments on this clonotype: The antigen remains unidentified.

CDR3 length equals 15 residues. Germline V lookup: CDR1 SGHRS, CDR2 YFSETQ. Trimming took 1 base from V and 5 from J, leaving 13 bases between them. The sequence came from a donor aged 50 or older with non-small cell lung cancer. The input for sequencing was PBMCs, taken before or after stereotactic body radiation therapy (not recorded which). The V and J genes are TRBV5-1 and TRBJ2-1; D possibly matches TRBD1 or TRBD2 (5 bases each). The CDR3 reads CASSLSLAGNNEQFF. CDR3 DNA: TGCGCCAGCAGCTTGTCTCTAGCAGGGAACAATGAGCAGTTCTTC.